This T cell receptor beta chain was recovered during a study of blood T cell repertoires in COVID-19. On the study more broadly: Nucleic acid was either cDNA or gDNA, and it came from T cells, B-cell-depleted T cells, or PBMCs.

The CDR3 sequence is 16 residues long. V dropped 5 bases and J dropped 0 bases, with 14 bases sitting between them. From germline, CDR1 is SSHAT and CDR2 FNYEAQ (reference sequence). Seattle participants joined during active infection and were tracked over time. Only in-frame clones appear in the TCRdb table, and some are missing; sequencing was by immunoSEQ multiplex PCR. The sample has about 200,000 clones; 85% are singletons. The chain uses TRBV7-7 and TRBJ2-1, with D perhaps matching TRBD2 (6 bases). The sequenced sample was peripheral blood. This TCR was recovered from a man aged 55-75 years with COVID-19, enrolled during active disease. The CDR3 spells CASSPRIADSYNEQFF. Here the CDR3 DNA reads TGTGCCAGCAGCCCCCGGATAGCGGACTCCTACAATGAGCAGTTCTTC.